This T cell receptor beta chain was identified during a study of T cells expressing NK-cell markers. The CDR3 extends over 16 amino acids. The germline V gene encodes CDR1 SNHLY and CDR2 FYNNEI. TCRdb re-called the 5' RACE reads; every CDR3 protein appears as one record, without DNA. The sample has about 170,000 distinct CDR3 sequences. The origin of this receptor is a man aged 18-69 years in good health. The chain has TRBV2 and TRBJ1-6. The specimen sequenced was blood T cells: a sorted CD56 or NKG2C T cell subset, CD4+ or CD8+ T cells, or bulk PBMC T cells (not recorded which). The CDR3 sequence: CASSDVAAAGRSPLHF.